The sequence of this T cell receptor (beta chain) was determined in a study of blood T cell repertoires in COVID-19. Deletions cut 0 bases from V and 5 bases from J, with 15 bases between. This CDR3 has 15 amino acids. CDR1 is SGDLS and CDR2 is YYNGEE in the germline V gene. TCRdb's copy holds only in-frame clones and misses some; the assay was immunoSEQ multiplex PCR. The sample has roughly 230,000 clones, around 90% seen once. This rearrangement joins TRBV9 to TRBJ2-7; TRBD2 might be the D (5 bases). Input material: peripheral blood. The sequence was collected from a young man with COVID-19, enrolled during active disease. CDR3 region: CASSVEPGVENEQYF. The CDR3 bases are TGTGCCAGCAGCGTAGAACCCGGGGTGGAGAACGAGCAGTACTTC.